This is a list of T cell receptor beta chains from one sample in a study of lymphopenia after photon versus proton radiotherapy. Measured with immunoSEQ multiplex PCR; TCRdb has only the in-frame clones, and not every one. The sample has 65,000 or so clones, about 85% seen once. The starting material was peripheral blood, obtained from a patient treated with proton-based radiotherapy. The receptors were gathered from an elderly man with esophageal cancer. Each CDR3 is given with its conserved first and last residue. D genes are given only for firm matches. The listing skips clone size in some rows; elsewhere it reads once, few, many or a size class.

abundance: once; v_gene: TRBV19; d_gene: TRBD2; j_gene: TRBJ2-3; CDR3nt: TGTGCCAGTAGTATTAGCGGGAGCACAGATACGCAGTATTTT; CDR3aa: CASSISGSTDTQYF
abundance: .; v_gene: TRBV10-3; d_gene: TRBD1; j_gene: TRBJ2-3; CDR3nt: TGTGCCATCAGTGAGAGTGCCGGGACAGGAAGAATAGGCACAGATACGCAGTATTTT; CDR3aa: CAISESAGTGRIGTDTQYF
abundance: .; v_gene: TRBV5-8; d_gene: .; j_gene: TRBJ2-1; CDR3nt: TGTGCCAGCAGTCACCGGGAAACCACAAATTACTACAATGAGCAGTTCTTC; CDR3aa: CASSHRETTNYYNEQFF
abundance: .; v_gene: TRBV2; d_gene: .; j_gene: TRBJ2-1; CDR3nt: TGTGCCAGCAGTGAAGTATGGGATGAGCAGTTCTTC; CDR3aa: CASSEVWDEQFF
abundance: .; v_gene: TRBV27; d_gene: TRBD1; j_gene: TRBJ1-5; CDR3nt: TGTGCCAGCAGTTCCTGGACAGGCCTAAATCAGCCCCAGCATTTT; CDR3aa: CASSSWTGLNQPQHF
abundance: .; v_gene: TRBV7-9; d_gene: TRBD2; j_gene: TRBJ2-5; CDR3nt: TGTGCCAGCAGCGTCGGCGGGGGCCAAGAGACCCAGTACTTC; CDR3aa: CASSVGGGQETQYF
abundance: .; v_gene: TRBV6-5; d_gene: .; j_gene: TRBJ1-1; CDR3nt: TGTGCCAGCAGTTACTCCCTGAACACTGAAGCTTTCTTT; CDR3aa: CASSYSLNTEAFF
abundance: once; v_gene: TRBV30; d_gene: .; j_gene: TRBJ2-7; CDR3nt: TGTGCCTGGAGCAGAGGCACTTCCTACGAGCAGTACTTC; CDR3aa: CAWSRGTSYEQYF
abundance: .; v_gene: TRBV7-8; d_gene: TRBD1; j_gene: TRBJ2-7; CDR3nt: TGTGCCAGCAGCCGGGACAGGGGGCAGTACGAGCAGTACTTC; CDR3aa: CASSRDRGQYEQYF
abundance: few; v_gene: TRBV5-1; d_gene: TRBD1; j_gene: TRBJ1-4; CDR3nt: TGCGCCAGCAGCTGGGGCTCCGGGACAGGGGATGAAAAACTGTTTTTT; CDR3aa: CASSWGSGTGDEKLFF
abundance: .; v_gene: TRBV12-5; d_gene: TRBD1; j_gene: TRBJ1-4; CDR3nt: TGTGCTAGTGGTCTATGGACAGGGCTTAATGAAAAACTGTTTTTT; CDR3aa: CASGLWTGLNEKLFF